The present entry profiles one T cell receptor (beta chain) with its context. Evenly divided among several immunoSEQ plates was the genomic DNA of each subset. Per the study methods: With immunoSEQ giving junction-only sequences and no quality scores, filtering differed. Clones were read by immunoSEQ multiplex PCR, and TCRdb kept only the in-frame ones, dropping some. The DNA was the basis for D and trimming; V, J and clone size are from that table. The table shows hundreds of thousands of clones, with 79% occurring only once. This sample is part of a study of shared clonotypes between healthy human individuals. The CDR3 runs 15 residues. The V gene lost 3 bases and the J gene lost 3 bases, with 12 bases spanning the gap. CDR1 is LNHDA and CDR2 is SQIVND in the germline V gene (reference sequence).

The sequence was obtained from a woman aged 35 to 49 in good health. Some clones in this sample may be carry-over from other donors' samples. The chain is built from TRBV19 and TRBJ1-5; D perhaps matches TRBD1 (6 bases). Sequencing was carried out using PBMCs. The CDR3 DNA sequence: TGTGCCAGTAGTATTCCCAGGGGTTACAATCAGCCCCAGCATTTT. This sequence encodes CASSIPRGYNQPQHF.